A single sample gave rise to the 26 T cell receptor beta chains below, sequenced in a study of PD-L1 blockade in urothelial cancer. TCRdb's copy holds only in-frame clones and misses some; the assay was immunoSEQ multiplex PCR. The sample has 100,000 or so clones; about 89% are singletons. The source was PBMCs, collected around atezolizumab (anti-PD-L1) treatment. The receptors here all came from an elderly woman with urothelial cancer.

V is TRBV21-1 and J is TRBJ1-1. TRBV21-1 constitutes a pseudogene. The CDR3 spans 13 residues. The chain's CDR3 is CASSESPPLLAFF. CDR3 in DNA: TGTGCCAGCAGCGAAAGCCCCCCCCTCTTAGCTTTCTTT.

The chain is built from TRBV29-1 and TRBJ2-7; 10 nucleotides match TRBD1. In germline, CDR1 is SQVTM, CDR2 ANQGSEA. This CDR3 contains 14 residues. V dropped 3 bases and J dropped 3; count of bases not matched to a gene: 5. The CDR3, as DNA: TGCAGCGTTGAGGGGGGACAGGGGTTCTACGAGCAGTACTTC. Encoded protein: CSVEGGQGFYEQYF.

The chain couples TRBV2 to TRBJ1-5; D is perhaps TRBD1 (6 bases). Deletions cut 5 bases from V and 7 bases from J, with 18 bases between. Germline values: CDR1 SNHLY, CDR2 FYNNEI. The CDR3 consists of 15 residues. The CDR3 sequence is CASSSNPTGPQPQHF. For the CDR3, the DNA is TGTGCCAGCAGTTCGAACCCGACAGGCCCCCAGCCCCAGCATTTT.

The rearrangement links TRBV2 to TRBJ1-1; 8 bases align to TRBD1. CDR1 and CDR2 (germline): SNHLY, FYNNEI. V lost 4 bases to trimming and J lost 3 bases; unmatched junction nucleotides: 10. This CDR3 is built from 16 residues. The CDR3 DNA sequence: TGTGCCAGCAGTGCGACCGACAGGGGCCTGGACACTGAAGCTTTCTTT. Its protein product is CASSATDRGLDTEAFF.

This chain joins TRBV27 and TRBJ2-2; 7 bases fit TRBD1. Trimming at V came to 3 bases and at J to 1 base, leaving 5 bases not matched to a gene. The CDR3 loop spans 16 amino acids. Germline CDR1 is MNHEY and CDR2 is SMNVEV (reference sequence). The CDR3 nucleotides read TGTGCCAGCAGTTTGGCCGGGACAGTGAACACCGGGGAGCTGTTTTTT. This encodes CASSLAGTVNTGELFF.

This sequence joins TRBV9 and TRBJ2-1; 8 nucleotides agree with TRBD1. The germline CDR1 and CDR2 sequences are SGDLS and YYNGEE. The CDR3 spans 19 residues. Trimming at V came to 3 bases and at J to 1 base, leaving 15 bases not matched to a gene. The CDR3 region has the DNA TGTGCCAGCAGCGCCCGACGGGACAGGCCCAGAGGTTCCTACAATGAGCAGTTCTTC. It translates to CASSARRDRPRGSYNEQFF.

V is TRBV5-1 and J is TRBJ2-3; D may be TRBD2 (6 bases). Germline V gene data show CDR1 as SGHRS and CDR2 as YFSETQ. The CDR3 is made up of 16 amino acids. Trimming stripped 0 bases from V and 4 bases from J, with 15 bases between. The CDR3 spells CASSLAGTVRADTQYF. CDR3 nucleotide sequence: TGCGCCAGCAGCTTGGCCGGGACTGTAAGGGCAGATACGCAGTATTTT.

The chain recombines TRBV5-8 with TRBJ1-5, with D maybe TRBD1 (6 bases). The CDR3 is 14 residues long. The germline gives CDR1 SGHTS, CDR2 YDEGEE. V lost 1 base to trimming and J lost 6 bases, with 11 bases between them. In nucleotides, the CDR3 is TGTGCCAGCAGCTTGCCACAGGGTACTCAGCCCCAGCATTTT. Its translation is CASSLPQGTQPQHF.

The chain employs TRBV15 and TRBJ2-1, with D unresolved. The CDR3 spans 14 residues. V was pared by 2 bases and J by 6 bases, with 11 bases between. CDR1 is LNHNV, CDR2 YYDKDF, per germline (reference sequence). CDR3 DNA: TGTGCCACCAGCAGACCAACCCCAGTCAATGAGCAGTTCTTC. Translation: CATSRPTPVNEQFF.

The genes are TRBV10-3 and TRBJ1-2, with 7 bases matching TRBD1. V dropped 9 bases and J dropped 3; count of bases not matched to a gene: 7. CDR1 is ENHRY, CDR2 SYGVKD, per germline. The CDR3 length is 13 residues. CDR3 sequence reads: CAMSSGTDYGYTF. The CDR3, as DNA: TGTGCCATGTCGTCCGGGACAGACTATGGCTACACCTTC.

The chain combines TRBV6-1 with TRBJ2-2; 9 nucleotides agree with TRBD1. V shed 7 bases and J 15 bases; nucleotides not matched to a gene: 9. Germline CDR1 and CDR2: MNHNS and SASEGT. The CDR3 is 12 residues long. The CDR3 spells CASNTQGAEVFF. CDR3 coding DNA: TGTGCCAGCAACACACAGGGGGCCGAGGTGTTTTTT.

Here the CDR3 reads CATVLYGAETQYF. CDR3 bases: TGTGCCACTGTTTTGTATGGGGCAGAGACCCAGTACTTC. This rearrangement joins TRBV30 to TRBJ2-5; a weak D match, TRBD1 (5 bases). Trimming took off 8 bases at V and 4 bases at J, with 17 bases between the two ends. The germline V gene has CDR1 GTSNPN and CDR2 SVGIG (reference sequence). The CDR3 extends over 13 amino acids. The whole variable domain, remainder taken from reference TRBV30 and TRBJ2-5, is SQTIHQWPATLVQPVGSPLSLECTVEGTSNPNLYWYRQAAGRGLQLLFYSVGIGQISSEVPQNLSASRPQDRQFILSSKKLLLSDSGFYLCATVLYGAETQYFGPGTRLLVL.

This chain links TRBV19 with TRBJ2-7, with 7 bases matching TRBD1. The ends lost 3 bases at V and 3 bases at J; junction bases unmatched: 5. Germline V gene lookup returns CDR1 LNHDA and CDR2 SQIVND (reference sequence). CDR3 size: 14 residues. Here the CDR3 reads CASSMVQGNYEQYF. In DNA, the CDR3 is TGTGCCAGTAGTATGGTACAGGGGAACTACGAGCAGTACTTC.

This chain connects TRBV28 to TRBJ1-4; weak D call: TRBD1 (5 bases). Trimming shortened V by 4 bases and J by 3 bases, and 9 bases separated the two germline ends. Looked up from germline, CDR1 is MDHEN and CDR2 is SYDVKM. The CDR3 is made up of 14 amino acids. The CDR3: CASSSGTSNEKLFF. CDR3 sequence (DNA): TGTGCCAGCAGTTCAGGGACTTCTAATGAAAAACTGTTTTTT. The full variable domain, completed using reference TRBV28 and TRBJ1-4, is DVKVTQSSRYLVKRTGEKVFLECVQDMDHENMFWYRQDPGLGLRLIYFSYDVKMKEKGDIPEGYSVSREKKERFSLILESASTNQTSMYLCASSSGTSNEKLFFGSGTQLSVL.

In its sample, this clone was seen once. The chain combines TRBV2 with TRBJ1-1; 8 nucleotides line up with TRBD1. Germline trimming cut 8 bases from V and 5 bases from J; bases unmatched to any gene: 7. Germline CDR1 reads SNHLY; CDR2 reads FYNNEI. The CDR3 length is 13 residues. The CDR3 DNA sequence: TGTGCCAGCGAGGACAGGGTTATTACTGAAGCTTTCTTT. As protein: CASEDRVITEAFF.

The chain recombines TRBV2 with TRBJ1-2, with D possibly TRBD1 on 5 matching bases. The germline V gene has CDR1 SNHLY and CDR2 FYNNEI. The CDR3 spans 14 residues. Trimming left V 4 bases short and J 3 bases short, with 12 bases between. CDR3 sequence (DNA): TGTGCCAGCAGTGCAGGGCGCAAAGACTATGGCTACACCTTC. This codes for CASSAGRKDYGYTF.

The chain employs TRBV11-2 and TRBJ1-4; no clear D gene. With 0 bases removed from V and 6 bases from J, the gap between germline ends came to 11 bases. There are 15 residues in the CDR3. CDR1 is SGHAT and CDR2 is FQNNGV in the germline V gene. The CDR3 DNA reads as TGTGCCAGCAGCTTAGAGCACAGTTCCTATGAAAAACTGTTTTTT. It is translated as CASSLEHSSYEKLFF.

The rearrangement links TRBV6-1 to TRBJ1-1; 12 positions match TRBD1. The J segment lost 7 bases and the V segment lost 8 bases, leaving 5 bases of the junction unmatched. This CDR3 has 13 residues. Germline CDR1 MNHNS, CDR2 SASEGT. The CDR3: CASRDRGHGEAFF. CDR3 coding DNA: TGTGCCAGCCGGGACAGGGGGCATGGTGAAGCTTTCTTT.

This sequence joins TRBV28 and TRBJ1-1, with 7 bases identical to TRBD1. Germline V gives CDR1 MDHEN, CDR2 SYDVKM. CDR3 length: 15 amino acids. Trimming took 6 bases from V and 7 from J; bases not matched to a gene: 14. The CDR3 DNA follows: TGTGCCAGCAGCTCCGACGGACAGGCGGGCCGTGAAGCTTTCTTT. This codes for CASSSDGQAGREAFF.

This rearrangement joins TRBV28 to TRBJ2-1; 7 nucleotides match TRBD2. The CDR3 has 15 residues. Germline V CDR1 and CDR2: MDHEN, SYDVKM. V lost 7 bases, J lost 5 bases, and 11 bases stayed unmatched. CDR3 region: CASTSFRRENNEQFF. The CDR3 DNA sequence: TGTGCCAGCACCTCCTTTAGGCGGGAGAACAATGAGCAGTTCTTC.

DNA of the CDR3: TGTGCCAGCAGAGGGGTCCCGGAAAAACTGTTTTTT. Its translation is CASRGVPEKLFF. V is TRBV11-2 and J is TRBJ1-4, with TRBD1 as a possible D gene (5 bases). Per the germline V gene, CDR1 is SGHAT and CDR2 is FQNNGV. V lost 6 bases and J lost 8, with 10 bases in between. The CDR3 totals 12 residues.

This rearrangement joins TRBV7-9 to TRBJ2-1, with 8 bases that match TRBD1. The CDR3 covers 15 residues. The V gene's germline CDR1 is SEHNR and CDR2 FQNEAQ (reference sequence). V shed 7 bases and J 4 bases; nucleotides not matched to a gene: 9. The DNA of the CDR3 is TGTGCCAGCACCTCAGGGGGCATAAGATACAATGAGCAGTTCTTC. It codes for CASTSGGIRYNEQFF. Full variable domain (rest looked up from reference TRBV7-9 and TRBJ2-1): DTGVSQNPRHKITKRGQNVTFRCDPISEHNRLYWYRQTLGQGPEFLTYFQNEAQLEKSRLLSDRFSAERPKGSFSTLEIQRTEQGDSAMYLCASTSGGIRYNEQFFGPGTRLTVL.

The J gene is TRBJ1-3, the V gene TRBV18; TRBD1 matches at 7 bases. In germline, CDR1 is KGHSH, CDR2 LQKENI. Germline trimming cut 3 bases from V and 3 bases from J; bases unmatched to any gene: 5. The CDR3 is made up of 15 amino acids. CDR3 region: CASSPPGQIGNTIYF. As DNA, the CDR3 is TGTGCCAGCTCACCCCCGGGACAGATTGGAAACACCATATATTTT.

J is TRBJ1-2 and V is TRBV13, with a tentative D call TRBD1 (5 bases). The ends were cut back, 7 bases at V and 0 bases at J, with 24 bases in the middle. Per germline, CDR1 PRHDT and CDR2 FYEKMQ (reference sequence). The CDR3 is 18 amino acids. As DNA, the CDR3 is TGTGCCAGCACTAACCGCGGCCCAGGGAACCCGACTAACTATGGCTACACCTTC. Its translation: CASTNRGPGNPTNYGYTF.

The V gene is TRBV29-1, the J gene TRBJ2-7; 7 bases map to TRBD1. The CDR3 runs to 13 residues. J was trimmed by 5 bases and V by 7 bases; bases with no gene match: 11. In germline, CDR1 is SQVTM, CDR2 ANQGSEA. CDR3 loop: CSAATGPSDEQYF. For the CDR3, the DNA is TGCAGCGCAGCGACAGGGCCCTCAGACGAGCAGTACTTC.

The chain couples TRBV5-1 to TRBJ1-4; no clear D. The CDR3 has 14 residues. V gave up 0 bases and J gave up 7 bases, with 10 bases separating them. Germline V gives CDR1 SGHRS, CDR2 YFSETQ. The CDR3 DNA reads as TGCGCCAGCAGCTTGGATGGGGAGGGTGAAAAACTGTTTTTT. This sequence encodes CASSLDGEGEKLFF.